This T cell receptor (beta chain) was identified during a study of shared clonotypes between healthy human individuals. This clone was observed once. The repertoire was sequenced with immunoSEQ multiplex PCR; TCRdb's copy has only in-frame clones and lacks some. The data contain some 2,100,000 clones, roughly 91% of them singletons. V was trimmed by 0 bases and J by 0 bases, leaving 9 bases between them. This CDR3 region has 14 residues. Germline V gene sequence: CDR1 GTSNPN, CDR2 SVGIG (reference sequence). Cells designated naive CD8 were CD45RO-negative and were positively selected for CCR7, with terminally differentiated effector memory CD45RA+ cells excluded.

This TCR derives from a young man in good health. Some clones in this sample may be carry-over from other donors' samples. Sequences were obtained from naive CD8+ T cells from PBMCs. The J gene is TRBJ2-7, the V gene TRBV30; the D gene is possibly TRBD2 (5 bases). DNA of the CDR3: TGTGCCTGGAGTGTACACGGGATCTCCTACGAGCAGTACTTC. Translation gives CAWSVHGISYEQYF.